Reported below is one T cell receptor beta chain. This sample is part of a study of neoadjuvant anti-PD-1 for oral cavity cancer. For the study at large: Most patients had three to four biweekly doses of 3 mg/kg nivolumab before resection. Around day 43, patients without progression received a fourth nivolumab dose before surgery.

TCRdb's copy holds only in-frame clones and misses some; the assay was immunoSEQ multiplex PCR. The sample lists around 14,000 clones; about three quarters were seen once. Time point specified: after neoadjuvant nivolumab, at surgical resection. Stage II-IVA oral cavity squamous cell carcinoma was new and untreated by systemic or radiation therapy. This clonotype originated in a person between 35 and 79 years old with oral cavity squamous cell carcinoma. Sample: PBMCs, taken after nivolumab (anti-PD-1) treatment.

DNA for the CDR3: TGTGCCAGCAGCCCTGAGAGGGTCTACGAGCAGTACTTC. It specifies CASSPERVYEQYF. The chain employs TRBV7-4 and TRBJ2-7; D perhaps matches TRBD2 (5 bases). V lost 5 bases to trimming and J lost 3 bases, with 11 bases between them. The germline V gene has CDR1 SGHVT and CDR2 SQSDAQ. The CDR3 has 13 residues.